This is a list of T cell receptor beta chains from one sample in a study of T cells after yellow fever vaccination. MiXCR was run by TCRdb on the 5' RACE reads, yielding one entry per CDR3 protein. The table lists some 550,000 distinct CDR3 sequences, roughly 21% of them singletons. The material was PBMCs, obtained 15 days after the yellow fever booster vaccination. The receptor source for this set is a man under 40 who received the YFV17D yellow fever vaccine. Each CDR3 is given with its conserved first and last residue. Fields, in order: V gene, clone size, J gene, D gene, CDR3 protein, CDR3 DNA. The D gene is left open where the match is weak. Expanded clones get a size class; other rows say once, few or many, or leave the size out.

V gene: TRBV6-4
clone size: few
J gene: TRBJ2-1
D gene: NA
CDR3 protein: CASSDRAEGEFF
CDR3 DNA: TGTGCCAGCAGTGACAGGGCCGAAGGGGAGTTCTTC

V gene: TRBV14
clone size: few
J gene: TRBJ2-7
D gene: NA
CDR3 protein: CASSQTSQLFEQYF
CDR3 DNA: TGTGCCAGCAGCCAGACTAGTCAGTTGTTTGAGCAGTACTTC

V gene: TRBV20-1
clone size: few
J gene: TRBJ1-3
D gene: NA
CDR3 protein: CSAAAGDFSGNTIYF
CDR3 DNA: TGCAGTGCTGCAGCCGGGGACTTCTCTGGAAACACCATATATTTT

V gene: TRBV9
clone size: NA
J gene: TRBJ2-1
D gene: TRBD2
CDR3 protein: CASSAGLAGDNEQFF
CDR3 DNA: TGTGCCAGCAGCGCCGGACTAGCGGGGGATAATGAGCAGTTCTTC

V gene: TRBV20-1
clone size: few
J gene: TRBJ2-1
D gene: TRBD2
CDR3 protein: CSAPGLAGGHNEQFF
CDR3 DNA: TGCAGTGCACCGGGACTAGCGGGAGGACACAATGAGCAGTTCTTC

V gene: TRBV20-1
clone size: few
J gene: TRBJ1-5
D gene: NA
CDR3 protein: CSAKPGYSNQPQHF
CDR3 DNA: TGCAGTGCCAAGCCGGGGTATAGCAATCAGCCCCAGCATTTT

V gene: TRBV5-1
clone size: many
J gene: TRBJ2-7
D gene: TRBD2
CDR3 protein: CASSLVGSGSYEQYF
CDR3 DNA: TGCGCCAGCAGCTTGGTGGGTAGCGGGAGTTACGAGCAGTACTTC

V gene: TRBV11-2
clone size: NA
J gene: TRBJ2-7
D gene: TRBD2
CDR3 protein: CASSLLTKRASGYSYEQYF
CDR3 DNA: TGTGCCAGCAGCTTACTTACCAAACGGGCTAGCGGATATTCCTACGAGCAGTACTTC

V gene: TRBV7-3
clone size: NA
J gene: TRBJ2-3
D gene: TRBD2
CDR3 protein: CASSPKGGLADAPPDTQYF
CDR3 DNA: TGTGCCAGCAGCCCCAAAGGGGGACTAGCGGACGCCCCTCCAGATACGCAGTATTTT

V gene: TRBV20-1
clone size: NA
J gene: TRBJ2-7
D gene: NA
CDR3 protein: CSARVDGYEQYF
CDR3 DNA: TGCAGTGCTAGAGTAGACGGTTACGAGCAGTACTTC

V gene: TRBV18
clone size: few
J gene: TRBJ2-7
D gene: TRBD1
CDR3 protein: CASSPLGTGVTSYEQYF
CDR3 DNA: TGTGCCAGCTCGCCTCTCGGGACAGGGGTAACCTCCTACGAGCAGTACTTC

V gene: TRBV5-6
clone size: few
J gene: TRBJ2-6
D gene: NA
CDR3 protein: CASSLGYFTGANVLTF
CDR3 DNA: TGTGCCAGCAGCTTGGGCTACTTTACTGGGGCCAACGTCCTGACTTTC

V gene: TRBV4-3
clone size: NA
J gene: TRBJ2-3
D gene: NA
CDR3 protein: CASSQELTTTDTQYF
CDR3 DNA: TGCGCCAGCAGCCAAGAACTAACCACCACAGATACGCAGTATTTT

V gene: TRBV7-2
clone size: few
J gene: TRBJ2-1
D gene: TRBD1
CDR3 protein: CASSGQEKYNEQFF
CDR3 DNA: TGTGCCAGCAGCGGACAGGAGAAATACAATGAGCAGTTCTTC

V gene: TRBV29-1
clone size: few
J gene: TRBJ2-1
D gene: NA
CDR3 protein: CSVDTDRGYNEQFF
CDR3 DNA: TGCAGCGTCGATACGGACAGAGGCTACAATGAGCAGTTCTTC

V gene: TRBV15
clone size: NA
J gene: TRBJ2-1
D gene: TRBD2
CDR3 protein: CATSRETSGSYEQFF
CDR3 DNA: TGTGCCACCAGCAGAGAAACTAGCGGGAGCTATGAGCAGTTCTTC

V gene: TRBV19
clone size: NA
J gene: TRBJ1-5
D gene: TRBD1
CDR3 protein: CASSIIGGDRADRPQHF
CDR3 DNA: TGTGCCAGTAGTATTATTGGGGGGGACAGGGCCGATCGGCCCCAGCATTTT

V gene: TRBV4-2
clone size: NA
J gene: TRBJ2-7
D gene: NA
CDR3 protein: CASSQDQVGYEQYF
CDR3 DNA: TGTGCCAGCAGCCAAGATCAGGTAGGCTACGAGCAGTACTTC

V gene: TRBV15
clone size: NA
J gene: TRBJ2-3
D gene: NA
CDR3 protein: CATSRLQVPDTQYF
CDR3 DNA: TGTGCCACCAGCCGCCTCCAGGTCCCAGATACGCAGTATTTT

V gene: TRBV19
clone size: few
J gene: TRBJ2-7
D gene: TRBD1
CDR3 protein: CASSPPGQSYEQYF
CDR3 DNA: TGTGCCAGTAGTCCACCGGGACAGTCCTACGAGCAGTACTTC

V gene: TRBV29-1
clone size: NA
J gene: TRBJ2-7
D gene: NA
CDR3 protein: CSVTTGLDEQYF
CDR3 DNA: TGCAGCGTGACCACAGGGCTCGACGAGCAGTACTTC